The T cell receptor beta chain described here comes from a study of shared clonotypes between healthy human individuals. The CDR3 spans 14 residues. With 3 bases removed from V and 2 bases from J, the gap between germline ends came to 13 bases. Germline V gene sequence: CDR1 GTSNPN, CDR2 SVGIG (reference sequence). The assay was immunoSEQ multiplex PCR, and TCRdb's table has in-frame clones only and misses some. The sample has a few million clones, roughly nine tenths seen once; the top ten hold roughly 0.15%. The sequence derives from a man aged 18 to 35 in good health. The chain recombines TRBV30 with TRBJ1-2; D unresolved. Material for sequencing was naive CD4+ T cells sorted from blood. Stated subset: CD45RA+ positively selected. In DNA, the CDR3 is TGTGCCTGGAGGGGTGGAGGAGTAAACTATGGCTACACCTTC. Amino acids: CAWRGGGVNYGYTF.